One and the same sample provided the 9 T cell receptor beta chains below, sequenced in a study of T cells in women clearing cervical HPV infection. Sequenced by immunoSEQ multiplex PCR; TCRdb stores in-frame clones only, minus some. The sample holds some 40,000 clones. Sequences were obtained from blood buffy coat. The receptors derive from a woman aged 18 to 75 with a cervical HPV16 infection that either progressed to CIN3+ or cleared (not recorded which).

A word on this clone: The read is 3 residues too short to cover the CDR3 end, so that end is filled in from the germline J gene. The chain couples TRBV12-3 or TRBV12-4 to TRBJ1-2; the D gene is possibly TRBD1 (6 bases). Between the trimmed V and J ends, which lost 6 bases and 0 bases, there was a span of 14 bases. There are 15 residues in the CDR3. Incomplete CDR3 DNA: TGTGCCAGCAGAAAGGGGACACTTTCTAACTATGGC. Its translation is CASRKGTLSNYG. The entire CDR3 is CASRKGTLSNYGYTF.

The CDR3 is CASSISAGLSYNEQFF. Partial CDR3 DNA: TGTGCCAGTAGTATATCAGCGGGGCTCTCCTACAATGAG. This chain links TRBV19 with TRBJ2-1; 7 nucleotides align to TRBD2. The sequenced fragment ends 3 residues before the CDR3 boundary, so the rest is inferred from the germline J gene. Per the germline V gene, CDR1 is LNHDA and CDR2 is SQIVND (reference sequence). The CDR3 sequence is 16 residues long. V shed 2 bases, J shed 0 bases, and the junction held 4 bases outside the gene matches.

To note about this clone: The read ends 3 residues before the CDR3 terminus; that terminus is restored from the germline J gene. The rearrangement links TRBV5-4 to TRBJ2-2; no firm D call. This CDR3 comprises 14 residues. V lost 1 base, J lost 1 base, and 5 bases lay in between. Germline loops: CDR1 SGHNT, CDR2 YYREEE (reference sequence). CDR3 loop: CASSLHGNTGELFF. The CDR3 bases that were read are TGTGCCAGCAGCTTGCACGGGAACACCGGGGAG.

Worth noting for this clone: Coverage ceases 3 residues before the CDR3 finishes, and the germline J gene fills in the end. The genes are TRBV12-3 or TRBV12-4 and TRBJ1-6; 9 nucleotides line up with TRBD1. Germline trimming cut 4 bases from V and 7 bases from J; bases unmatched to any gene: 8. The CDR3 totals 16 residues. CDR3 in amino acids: CASSSGQGRSNSPLHF. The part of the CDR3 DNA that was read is TGTGCCAGCAGTTCCGGACAGGGGCGAAGCAATTCACCC.

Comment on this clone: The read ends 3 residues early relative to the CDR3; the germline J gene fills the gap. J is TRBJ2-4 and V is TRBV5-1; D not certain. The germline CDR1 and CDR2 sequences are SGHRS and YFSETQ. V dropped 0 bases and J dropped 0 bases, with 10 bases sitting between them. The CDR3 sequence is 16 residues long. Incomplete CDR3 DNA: TGCGCCAGCAGCTTGGGCAGATCGATAGCCAAAAACATT. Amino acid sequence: CASSLGRSIAKNI. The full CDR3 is CASSLGRSIAKNIQYF.

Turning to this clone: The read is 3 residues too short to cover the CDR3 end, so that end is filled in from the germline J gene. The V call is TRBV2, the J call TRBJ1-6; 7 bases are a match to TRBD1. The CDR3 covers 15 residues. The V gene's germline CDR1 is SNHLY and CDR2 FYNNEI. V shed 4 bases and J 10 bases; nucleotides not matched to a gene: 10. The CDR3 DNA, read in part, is TGTGCCAGCAGTGTGAATACAGGGGCAGGCTCACCC. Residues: CASSVNTGAGSP. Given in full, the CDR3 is CASSVNTGAGSPLHF.

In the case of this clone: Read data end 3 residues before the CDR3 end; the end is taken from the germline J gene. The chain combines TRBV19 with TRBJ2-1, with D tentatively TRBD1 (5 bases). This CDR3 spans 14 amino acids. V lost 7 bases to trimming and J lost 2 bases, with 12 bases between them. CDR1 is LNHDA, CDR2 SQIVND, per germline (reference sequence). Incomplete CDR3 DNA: TGTGCCAGTAAAGGGGAACAGCCCTACAATGAG. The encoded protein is CASKGEQPYNE. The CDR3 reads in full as CASKGEQPYNEQFF.

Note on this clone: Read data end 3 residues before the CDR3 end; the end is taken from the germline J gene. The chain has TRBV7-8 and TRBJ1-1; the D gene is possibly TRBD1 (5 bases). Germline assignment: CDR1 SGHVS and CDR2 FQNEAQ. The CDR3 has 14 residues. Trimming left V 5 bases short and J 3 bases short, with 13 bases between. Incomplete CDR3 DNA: TGTGCCAGCAGCCACCGAACGGGGGACACTGAA. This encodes CASSHRTGDTE. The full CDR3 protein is CASSHRTGDTEAFF.

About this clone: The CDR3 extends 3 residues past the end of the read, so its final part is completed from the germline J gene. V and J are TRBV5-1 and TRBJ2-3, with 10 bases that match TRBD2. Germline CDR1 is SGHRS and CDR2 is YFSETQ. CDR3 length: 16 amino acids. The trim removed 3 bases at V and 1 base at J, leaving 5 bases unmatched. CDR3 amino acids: CASSSAGTSGTDTQYF. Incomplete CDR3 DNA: TGCGCCAGCAGCTCGGCCGGGACTAGCGGCACAGATACG.